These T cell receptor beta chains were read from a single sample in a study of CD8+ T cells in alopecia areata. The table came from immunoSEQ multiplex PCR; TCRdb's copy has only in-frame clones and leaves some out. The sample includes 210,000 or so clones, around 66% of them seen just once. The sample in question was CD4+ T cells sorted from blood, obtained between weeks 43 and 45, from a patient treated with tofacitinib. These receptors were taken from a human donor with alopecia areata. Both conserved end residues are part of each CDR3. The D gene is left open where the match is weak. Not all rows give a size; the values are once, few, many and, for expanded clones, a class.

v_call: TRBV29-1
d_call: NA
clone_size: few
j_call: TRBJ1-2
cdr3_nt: TGCAGCGCGTTGGGGGATAGACATGACTACACCTTC
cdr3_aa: CSALGDRHDYTF

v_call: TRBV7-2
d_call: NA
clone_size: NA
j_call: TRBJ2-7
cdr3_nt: TGTGCCAGCAGCTTAGCAGGTCGGGTAGGCGAGCAGTACTTC
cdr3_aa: CASSLAGRVGEQYF

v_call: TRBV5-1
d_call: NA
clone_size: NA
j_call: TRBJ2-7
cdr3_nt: TGCGCCAGCAGCTTGCCCAGCACCTACGAGCAGTACTTC
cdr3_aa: CASSLPSTYEQYF

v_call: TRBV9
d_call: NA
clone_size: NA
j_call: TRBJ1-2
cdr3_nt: TGTGCCAGCAGCGTAGTACAGGGTGGTAACTATGGCTACACCTTC
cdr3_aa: CASSVVQGGNYGYTF

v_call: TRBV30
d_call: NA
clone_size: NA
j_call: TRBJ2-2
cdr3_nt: TGTGCCTGGAGTGTACATCCCACGAACACCGGGGAGCTGTTTTTT
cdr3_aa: CAWSVHPTNTGELFF

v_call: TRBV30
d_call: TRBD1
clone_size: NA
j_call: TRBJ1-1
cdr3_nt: TGTGCCTGGAGTGGTTCACAGTGGGGACAGCGGTTCTTT
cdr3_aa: CAWSGSQWGQRFF

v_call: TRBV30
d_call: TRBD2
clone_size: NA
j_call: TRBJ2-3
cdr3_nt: TGTGCCTGGAGCCCCGGGGGACTAGGTGTAGATACGCAGTATTTT
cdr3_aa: CAWSPGGLGVDTQYF

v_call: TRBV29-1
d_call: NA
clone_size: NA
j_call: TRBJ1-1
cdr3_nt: TGCAGCGTCGGGGTGGGTCGAGCTTTCTTT
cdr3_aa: CSVGVGRAFF

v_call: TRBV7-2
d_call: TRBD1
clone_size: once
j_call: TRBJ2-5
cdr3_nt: TGTGCCAGCAGCTTAAGACAGGGGGAGACCCAGTACTTC
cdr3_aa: CASSLRQGETQYF

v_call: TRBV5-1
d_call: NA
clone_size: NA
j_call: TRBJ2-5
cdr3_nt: TGCGCCAGCAGCGGCGAGACCCAGTACTTC
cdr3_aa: CASSGETQYF

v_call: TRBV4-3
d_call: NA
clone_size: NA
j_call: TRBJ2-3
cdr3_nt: TGCGCCAGCGGGTTACTTGGAGATACGCAGTATTTT
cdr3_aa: CASGLLGDTQYF

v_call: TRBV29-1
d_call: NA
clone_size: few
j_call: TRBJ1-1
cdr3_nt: TGCAGCGTTGCCGGGACGGTCAACACTGAAGCTTTCTTT
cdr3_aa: CSVAGTVNTEAFF

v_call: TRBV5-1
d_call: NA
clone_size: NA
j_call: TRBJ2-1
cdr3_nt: TGCGCCAGCACCCACTCCTACAATGAGCAGTTCTTC
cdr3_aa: CASTHSYNEQFF

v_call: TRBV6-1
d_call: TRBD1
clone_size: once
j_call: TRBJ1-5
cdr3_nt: TGTGCCAGCAGTGAAACACGGACAGGAGCCCAGCATTTT
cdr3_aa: CASSETRTGAQHF

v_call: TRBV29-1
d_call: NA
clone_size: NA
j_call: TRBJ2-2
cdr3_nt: TGCAGCGTTGTGTGGGGCAACACCGGGGAGCTGTTTTTT
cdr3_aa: CSVVWGNTGELFF

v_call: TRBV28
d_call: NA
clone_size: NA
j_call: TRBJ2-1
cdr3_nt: TGTGCCAGCAGTTTATCTCTCAATGAGCAGTTCTTC
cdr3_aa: CASSLSLNEQFF

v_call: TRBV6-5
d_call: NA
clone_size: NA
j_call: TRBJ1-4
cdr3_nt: TGTGCCAGCAGTTACTTTAACGAAAAACTGTTTTTT
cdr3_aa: CASSYFNEKLFF

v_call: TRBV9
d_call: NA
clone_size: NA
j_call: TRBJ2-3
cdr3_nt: TGTGCCAGCAGCGATGACAGGAGCACAGATACGCAGTATTTT
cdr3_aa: CASSDDRSTDTQYF

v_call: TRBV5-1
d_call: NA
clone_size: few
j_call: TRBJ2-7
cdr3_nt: TGCGCCAGCAGCTTGGGACAGATATCCTACGAGCAGTACTTC
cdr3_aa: CASSLGQISYEQYF

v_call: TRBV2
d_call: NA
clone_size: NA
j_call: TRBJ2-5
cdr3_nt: TGTGCCAGCAGGAGGGAGGAGACCCAGTACTTC
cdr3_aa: CASRREETQYF

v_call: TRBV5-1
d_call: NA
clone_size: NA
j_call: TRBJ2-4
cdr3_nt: TGCGCCAGCAAGGGGTCCAAAAACATTCAGTACTTC
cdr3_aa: CASKGSKNIQYF

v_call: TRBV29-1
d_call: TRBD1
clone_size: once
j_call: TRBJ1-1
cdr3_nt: TGCAGCGTCACAGGGGCAACTGAAGCTTTCTTT
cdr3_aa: CSVTGATEAFF

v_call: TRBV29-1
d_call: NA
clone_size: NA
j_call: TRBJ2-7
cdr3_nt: TGCAGCGTTGAAGAAGTGTTCCAGGGCCGTTACGAGCAGTACTTC
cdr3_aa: CSVEEVFQGRYEQYF

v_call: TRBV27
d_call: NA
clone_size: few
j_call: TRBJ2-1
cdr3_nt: TGTGCCAGCAGCAGCCAATCCTACAATGAGCAGTTCTTC
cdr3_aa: CASSSQSYNEQFF

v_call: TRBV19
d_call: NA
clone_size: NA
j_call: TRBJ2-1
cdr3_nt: TGTGCCAGTAGTACCAGACAGGCCCGAGGAGGTGAGCAGTTCTTC
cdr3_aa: CASSTRQARGGEQFF

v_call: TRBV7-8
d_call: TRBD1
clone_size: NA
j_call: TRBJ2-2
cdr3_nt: TGTGCCAGCAGCCCGGACAGGGTGGACACCGGGGAGCTGTTTTTT
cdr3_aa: CASSPDRVDTGELFF

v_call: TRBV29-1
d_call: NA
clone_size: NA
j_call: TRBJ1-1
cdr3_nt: TGCAGCGTTCTTAGGCAGTCTGTGAACACTGAAGCTTTCTTT
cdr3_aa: CSVLRQSVNTEAFF

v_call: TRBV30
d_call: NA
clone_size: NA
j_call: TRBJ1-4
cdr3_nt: TGTGCCTGGAGCCCCCTCGGACAGAATGAAAAACTGTTTTTT
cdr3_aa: CAWSPLGQNEKLFF

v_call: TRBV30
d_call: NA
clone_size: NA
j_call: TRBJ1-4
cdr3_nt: TGTGCCTGGAGTATGGGCAGTAATGAAAAACTGTTTTTT
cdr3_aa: CAWSMGSNEKLFF

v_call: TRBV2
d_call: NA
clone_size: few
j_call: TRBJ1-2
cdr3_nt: TGTGCCAGCAGTGAAGGGCTTCTCTATGGCTACACCTTC
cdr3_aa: CASSEGLLYGYTF

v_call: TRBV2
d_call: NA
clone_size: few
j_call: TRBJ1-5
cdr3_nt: TGTGCCAGCAGTGAGGATACGCTGCAGCCCCAGCATTTT
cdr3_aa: CASSEDTLQPQHF

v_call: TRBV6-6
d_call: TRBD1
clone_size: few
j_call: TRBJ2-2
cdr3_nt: TGTGCCAGCGAGGAACAGGGGTTGGGCACCGGGGAGCTGTTTTTT
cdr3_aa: CASEEQGLGTGELFF

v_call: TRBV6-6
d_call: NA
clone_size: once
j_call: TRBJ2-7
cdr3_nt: TGTGCCAGCAGTTACTCGCCACCAAGCTCCTACGAGCAGTACTTC
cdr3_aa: CASSYSPPSSYEQYF